This record covers a single T cell receptor (beta chain). What it recognizes is unknown. The data derive from a study of shared clonotypes between healthy human individuals. Study results and limitations: The study's rarefaction showed incomplete sorted-subset sequencing despite large depth. Richness estimates generally favored naive over memory subsets.

From germline, CDR1 is SGHNT and CDR2 YYREEE (reference sequence). The CDR3 contains 15 residues. The germline V and J ends were trimmed by 1 base and 2 bases, with 12 bases remaining between them. Here immunoSEQ multiplex PCR was the method, and the copy in TCRdb shows in-frame clones only, minus some. The sample lists approximately 1.4 million clones, approximately 98% seen once, with 0.45% in the top ten. The sequence was collected from a man aged 30-40 years in good health. This chain links TRBV5-4 with TRBJ2-5, with a tentative D call TRBD1 (6 bases). Sequencing was done on a sample of naive CD4+ T cells sorted from blood. The subset was: CD45RA+ positively selected. CDR3 in DNA: TGTGCCAGCAGCTTGATCATTGGACAGCAAGAGACCCAGTACTTC. It is translated as CASSLIIGQQETQYF.